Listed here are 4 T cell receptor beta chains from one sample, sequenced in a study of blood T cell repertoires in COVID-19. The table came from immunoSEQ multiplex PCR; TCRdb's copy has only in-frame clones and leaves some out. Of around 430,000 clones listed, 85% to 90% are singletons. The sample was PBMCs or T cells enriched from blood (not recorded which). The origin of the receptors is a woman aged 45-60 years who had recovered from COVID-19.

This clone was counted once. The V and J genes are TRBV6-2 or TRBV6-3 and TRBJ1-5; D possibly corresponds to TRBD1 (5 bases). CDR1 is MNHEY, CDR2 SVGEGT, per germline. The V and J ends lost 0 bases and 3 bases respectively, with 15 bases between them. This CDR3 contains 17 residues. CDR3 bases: TGTGCCAGCAGTTACTCGAGTACGGGGGGGATCAATCAGCCCCAGCATTTT. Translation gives CASSYSSTGGINQPQHF.

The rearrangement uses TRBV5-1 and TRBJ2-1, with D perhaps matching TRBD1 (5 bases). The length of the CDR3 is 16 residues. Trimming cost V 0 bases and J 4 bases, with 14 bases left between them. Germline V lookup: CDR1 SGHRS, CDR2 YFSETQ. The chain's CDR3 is CASSLARDRHYNEQFF. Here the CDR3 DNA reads TGCGCCAGCAGCTTGGCCAGGGATCGGCATTACAATGAGCAGTTCTTC.

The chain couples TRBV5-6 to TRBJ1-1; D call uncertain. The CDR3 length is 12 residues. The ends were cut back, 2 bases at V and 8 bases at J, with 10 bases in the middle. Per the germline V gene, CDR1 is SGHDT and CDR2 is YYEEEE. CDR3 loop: CASSFGLVEAFF. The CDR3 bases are TGTGCCAGCAGCTTCGGTTTGGTCGAAGCTTTCTTT. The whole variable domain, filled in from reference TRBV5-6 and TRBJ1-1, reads DAGVTQSPTHLIKTRGQQVTLRCSPKSGHDTVSWYQQALGQGPQFIFQYYEEEERQRGNFPDRFSGHQFPNYSSELNVNALLLGDSALYLCASSFGLVEAFFGQGTRLTVV.

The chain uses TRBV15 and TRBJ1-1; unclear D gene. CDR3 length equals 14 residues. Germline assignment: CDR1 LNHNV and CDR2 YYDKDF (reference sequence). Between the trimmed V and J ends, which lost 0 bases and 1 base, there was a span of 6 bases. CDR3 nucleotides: TGTGCCACCAGCAGAGATTTCCAGAACACTGAAGCTTTCTTT. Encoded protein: CATSRDFQNTEAFF.